Each of the 18 T cell receptor beta chains below was sequenced from the same sample in a study of shared clonotypes between healthy human individuals. TCRdb's copy holds only in-frame clones and misses some; the assay was immunoSEQ multiplex PCR. Among some 240,000 clones listed, 65% to 70% were seen once. The material sequenced was memory CD4+ T cells sorted from blood. Noted subset: CD45RA-negative fraction. Every receptor here comes from a young man in good health.

This chain uses TRBV28 with TRBJ2-1; possibly TRBD2 for D (5 bases). Germline lookup yields CDR1 MDHEN and CDR2 SYDVKM. V shed 5 bases and J shed 3 bases, with 11 bases lying between them. The CDR3 is 14 residues long. CDR3 in DNA: TGTGCCAGCAGTCCCCTCCGGGACTACAATGAGCAGTTCTTC. Its translation: CASSPLRDYNEQFF.

CDR3 region: CASSPGPGHEKLFF. CDR3 in DNA: TGTGCCAGCAGTCCGGGGCCAGGCCATGAAAAACTGTTTTTT. The V gene is TRBV6-5, the J gene TRBJ1-4, with a possible D match to TRBD1 (5 bases). This CDR3 spans 14 amino acids. Germline V gene lookup returns CDR1 MNHEY and CDR2 SVGAGI. The germline V and J ends were trimmed by 5 bases and 6 bases, with 13 bases remaining between them.

The rearrangement joins TRBV6-5 to TRBJ2-7, with 9 bases that match TRBD2. Trimming took 5 bases from V and 7 from J; bases not matched to a gene: 3. Germline V CDR1 and CDR2: MNHEY, SVGAGI. This CDR3 comprises 12 residues. CDR3 residues: CASSRSGREQYF. The DNA of the CDR3 is TGTGCCAGCAGTCGTAGCGGGAGAGAGCAGTACTTC.

The chain has TRBV28 and TRBJ2-7, with 7 positions matching TRBD1. Germline loops: CDR1 MDHEN, CDR2 SYDVKM. The CDR3 length is 14 residues. The junction had 4 bases not matched to a gene; V was cut back by 3 bases and J by 2 bases. The CDR3 bases are TGTGCCAGCAGTTTCCTCGGGACAGCCTACGAGCAGTACTTC. It specifies CASSFLGTAYEQYF. Based on the CDR3 plus reference TRBV28 and TRBJ2-7, the full variable domain is DVKVTQSSRYLVKRTGEKVFLECVQDMDHENMFWYRQDPGLGLRLIYFSYDVKMKEKGDIPEGYSVSREKKERFSLILESASTNQTSMYLCASSFLGTAYEQYFGPGTRLTVT.

The chain uses TRBV10-2 and TRBJ1-1, with TRBD1 matching 8 bases. The germline gives CDR1 WSHSY, CDR2 SAAADI. The CDR3 has 16 residues. After removal of 3 bases from V and 1 base from J, the junction contained 7 bases not matched to a gene. The CDR3 DNA follows: TGCGCCAGCAGTGATCCCCGGACAGGGAAGAACACTGAAGCTTTCTTT. Its protein is CASSDPRTGKNTEAFF.

In this sample, this clone turned up once. V is TRBV27 and J is TRBJ2-5; TRBD1 is a possible D gene (6 bases). This CDR3 has 13 amino acids. Trimming stripped 5 bases from V and 5 bases from J, with 12 bases between. The germline V gene has CDR1 MNHEY and CDR2 SMNVEV (reference sequence). This chain's CDR3 is CASSRGWRETQYF. CDR3 sequence (DNA): TGTGCCAGCAGTAGGGGGTGGCGGGAGACCCAGTACTTC.

The chain joins TRBV29-1 to TRBJ2-2; 9 positions agree with TRBD1. CDR3 size: 14 residues. Trimming took 4 bases from V and 6 from J; bases not matched to a gene: 6. In germline, CDR1 is SQVTM, CDR2 ANQGSEA. In nucleotides, the CDR3 is TGCAGCGTTGCCACAGGGGGCTGGGCCGGGGAGCTGTTTTTT. Its protein product is CSVATGGWAGELFF.

This clone was observed a few times. V is TRBV11-2 and J is TRBJ1-2; a weak D match, TRBD1 (6 bases). In germline, CDR1 is SGHAT, CDR2 FQNNGV. The CDR3 sequence is 16 residues long. Trimming stripped 6 bases from V and 4 bases from J, with 21 bases between. CDR3 nucleotides: TGTGCCAGCAGACGAATCCGGGACACTGGAGTCTATGGCTACACCTTC. Translated, it gives CASRRIRDTGVYGYTF.

The chain carries TRBV5-1 and TRBJ2-1; possible D gene TRBD2, 6 bases. The CDR3 covers 14 residues. Trimming cost V 7 bases and J 8 bases, with 19 bases left between them. Germline lookup yields CDR1 SGHRS and CDR2 YFSETQ. The CDR3 nucleotides are TGCGCCAGCTGTGAGCGGGCCGAGTTCCATGAGCAGTTCTTC. Translated: CASCERAEFHEQFF.

The rearrangement joins TRBV6-5 to TRBJ1-4, with a weak D call TRBD1 (5 bases). V was cut by 2 bases and J by 0 bases, with 10 bases left in between. The CDR3 has 16 amino acids. Germline loops: CDR1 MNHEY, CDR2 SVGAGI. The CDR3 loop reads CASSYAGSATNEKLFF. The CDR3 region has the DNA TGTGCCAGCAGTTACGCAGGGTCAGCAACTAATGAAAAACTGTTTTTT.

This clone appeared many times. The rearrangement uses TRBV7-2 and TRBJ1-2, with a possible D match to TRBD1 (6 bases). With 2 bases removed from V and 4 bases from J, the gap between germline ends came to 14 bases. From germline, CDR1 is SGHTA and CDR2 FQGNSA. CDR3 length: 15 amino acids. In DNA, the CDR3 is TGTGCCAGCAGCTTATTTGGGGGCGGGAGCTATGGCTACACCTTC. Amino acids: CASSLFGGGSYGYTF.

The V and J genes are TRBV19 and TRBJ2-1, with D unclear. The CDR3 totals 11 residues. In germline, CDR1 is LNHDA, CDR2 SQIVND (reference sequence). The germline V and J ends were trimmed by 6 bases and 8 bases, with 8 bases remaining between them. CDR3 residues: CASRGWYEQFF. CDR3 bases: TGTGCCAGTAGAGGGTGGTATGAGCAGTTCTTC.

Concerning this clone itself: This specimen includes other DNA sequences encoding the same CDR3. The chain recombines TRBV12-5 with TRBJ1-1, with D perhaps TRBD1 (6 bases). V was pared by 6 bases and J by 7 bases, with 12 bases between. The CDR3 loop spans 12 amino acids. Germline V CDR1 and CDR2: LGHNT, FRNRAP. CDR3 nucleotide sequence: TGTGCTAGTGGAGAACAGGGAAGTGAAGCTTTCTTT. Its protein is CASGEQGSEAFF. Full variable domain (remainder filled in from reference TRBV12-5 and TRBJ1-1): DARVTQTPRHKVTEMGQEVTMRCQPILGHNTVFWYRQTMMQGLELLAYFRNRAPLDDSGMPKDRFSAEMPDATLATLKIQPSEPRDSAVYFCASGEQGSEAFFGQGTRLTVV.

V usage is TRBV5-4 and J usage is TRBJ2-1; 8 bases map to TRBD2. Germline V gene lookup returns CDR1 SGHNT and CDR2 YYREEE (reference sequence). The CDR3 totals 15 residues. The trim removed 4 bases at V and 7 bases at J, leaving 10 bases unmatched. CDR3 in DNA: TGTGCCAGCAGCCCTATGATAGCGGGGAAAAATGAGCAGTTCTTC. It codes for CASSPMIAGKNEQFF.

This clone was counted many times. This sequence joins TRBV4-3 and TRBJ2-3; TRBD2 agrees at 7 bases. The V gene's germline CDR1 is LGHNA and CDR2 YSLEER. The ends lost 1 base at V and 4 bases at J; junction bases unmatched: 14. There are 18 residues in the CDR3. The CDR3 protein is CASSQATRGAGEADTQYF. The CDR3 DNA sequence: TGCGCCAGCAGCCAAGCAACCCGAGGGGCGGGAGAAGCAGATACGCAGTATTTT.

Concerning this clone itself: A read error may produce the germline difference seen at one junction end. This sequence joins TRBV7-6 and TRBJ2-5; the match to TRBD2 covers 10 bases. The CDR3 consists of 16 residues. The germline CDR1 and CDR2 sequences are SGHVS and FNYEAQ. CDR3 in DNA: TGTGCCAGCAGCGTTAATAGCGGGAGGATGAAAGAGATCCAGTACTTC. Translation gives CASSVNSGRMKEIQYF. Variable domain in full (rest from reference TRBV7-6 and TRBJ2-5): GAGVSQSPRYKVTKRGQDVALRCDPISGHVSLYWYRQALGQGPEFLTYFNYEAQQDKSGLPNDRFSAERPEGSISTLTIQRTEQRDSAMYRCASSVNSGRMKEIQYFGPGTRLLVL.

The CDR3 reads CASSPDRHEQYF. CDR3 bases: TGTGCCAGCAGCCCCGACAGGCATGAGCAGTACTTC. The chain recombines TRBV5-4 with TRBJ2-7, with D perhaps matching TRBD1 (6 bases). CDR1 and CDR2 (germline): SGHNT, YYREEE (reference sequence). The CDR3 extends over 12 amino acids. The germline V and J ends were trimmed by 4 bases and 7 bases, with 12 bases remaining between them.

This clone was counted a single time. The chain has TRBV5-4 and TRBJ2-2, with TRBD2 identical over 14 bases. With 9 bases clipped from V and 4 bases from J, the junction kept 14 bases outside the gene matches. Germline V gene data show CDR1 as SGHNT and CDR2 as YYREEE (reference sequence). There are 18 residues in the CDR3. The CDR3 DNA is TGTGCCATCCCAGCGACTAGCGGGAGGGGAGGAAGCACCGGGGAGCTGTTTTTT. Protein: CAIPATSGRGGSTGELFF.